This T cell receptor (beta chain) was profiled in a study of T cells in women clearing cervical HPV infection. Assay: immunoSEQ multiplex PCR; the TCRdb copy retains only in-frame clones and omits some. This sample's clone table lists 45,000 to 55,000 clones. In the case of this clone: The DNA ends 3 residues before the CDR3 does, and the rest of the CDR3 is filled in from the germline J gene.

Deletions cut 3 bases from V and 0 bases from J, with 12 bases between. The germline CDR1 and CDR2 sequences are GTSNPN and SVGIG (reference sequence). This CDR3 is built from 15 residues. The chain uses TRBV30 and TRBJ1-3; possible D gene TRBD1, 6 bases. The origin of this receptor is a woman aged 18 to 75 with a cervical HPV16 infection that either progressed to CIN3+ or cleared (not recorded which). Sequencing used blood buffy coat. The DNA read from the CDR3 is TGTGCCTGGAGAGGGGGTACGGTCTCTGGAAACACC. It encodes CAWRGGTVSGNT. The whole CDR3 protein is CAWRGGTVSGNTIYF.